A selection of T cell receptor beta chains follows, all from one sample in a study of T cells in Graves' hyperthyroidism and ophthalmopathy. Each CDR3 protein gets one entry after TCRdb re-called the multiplex PCR reads with MiXCR. Among hundreds of thousands of distinct CDR3 sequences, around 25% were seen once, and the ten largest hold about 30%. Sequenced input: blood. The receptor source for this set is a man in his forties with Graves' hyperthyroidism that later progressed to Graves' ophthalmopathy. Both conserved end residues are part of each CDR3. D genes are given only for firm matches. Clone size is given for some rows only: seen once, a few or many times, or a class if the clone is expanded.

J | size | D | V | CDR3 | DNA
TRBJ2-5 | NA | TRBD1 | TRBV2 | CASRGQGQNQETQYF | TGTGCCAGCAGGGGACAGGGACAAAACCAAGAGACCCAGTACTTC
TRBJ2-2 | many | NA | TRBV7-3 | CASSLIGGLSGELFF | TGTGCCAGCAGCTTAATAGGGGGTCTCTCCGGGGAGCTGTTTTTT
TRBJ2-7 | NA | TRBD1 | TRBV20-1 | CSARDPDRGVFYEQYF | TGCAGTGCTAGAGATCCCGACAGGGGAGTATTCTACGAGCAGTACTTC
TRBJ1-1 | NA | NA | TRBV6-1 | CASSEVGGVREAFF | TGTGCCAGCAGTGAAGTTGGGGGGGTGCGGGAAGCTTTCTTT
TRBJ1-1 | many | NA | TRBV2 | CASQRGREPNTEAFF | TGTGCCAGCCAGAGGGGCCGGGAACCGAACACTGAAGCTTTCTTT
TRBJ1-1 | few | NA | TRBV6-2/TRBV6-3 | CASSWAAVSEAFF | TGTGCCAGCAGTTGGGCAGCGGTCTCTGAAGCTTTCTTT
TRBJ2-4 | many | TRBD2 | TRBV20-1 | CSAPNYNSGRRDIQYF | TGCAGTGCTCCCAATTACAATAGCGGGAGGAGGGACATTCAGTACTTC
TRBJ1-2 | NA | NA | TRBV6-2/TRBV6-3 | CASSYSPWDYGYTF | TGTGCCAGCAGTTACTCACCCTGGGACTATGGCTACACCTTC
TRBJ2-7 | many | TRBD2 | TRBV3-1 | CASGLAGVASYEQYF | TGTGCCAGCGGGCTAGCGGGAGTAGCTTCCTACGAGCAGTACTTC
TRBJ2-7 | many | NA | TRBV30 | CAWGGQNYEQYF | TGTGCCTGGGGGGGACAAAACTACGAGCAGTACTTC
TRBJ2-6 | many | NA | TRBV5-1 | CASNGADGSGANVLTF | TGCGCCAGCAACGGGGCTGATGGCTCTGGGGCCAACGTCCTGACTTTC
TRBJ1-2 | NA | NA | TRBV30 | CAWSVRGRYGYTF | TGTGCCTGGAGTGTACGGGGACGCTATGGCTACACCTTC
TRBJ2-7 | NA | TRBD2 | TRBV19 | CASSIALAGGPYEQYF | TGTGCCAGTAGTATAGCCCTAGCGGGAGGGCCGTACGAGCAGTACTTC
TRBJ2-7 | NA | NA | TRBV20-1 | CSARDAASPNEQYF | TGCAGTGCTAGAGATGCGGCTAGCCCCAACGAGCAGTACTTC
TRBJ2-2 | NA | NA | TRBV10-3 | CAISDNTGELFF | TGTGCCATCAGTGATAACACCGGGGAGCTGTTTTTT
TRBJ1-5 | NA | NA | TRBV12-3/TRBV12-4 | CASSLAMKDRTYSNQPQHF | TGTGCCAGCAGTTTAGCGATGAAGGACAGAACTTATAGCAATCAGCCCCAGCATTTT
TRBJ1-1 | once | NA | TRBV6-2/TRBV6-3 | CASSYGGAVTEAFF | TGTGCCAGCAGTTACGGGGGCGCGGTGACTGAAGCTTTCTTT
TRBJ2-1 | many | TRBD2 | TRBV2 | CASRQRTSGSYNEQFF | TGTGCCAGCAGACAACGGACTAGCGGGAGTTACAATGAGCAGTTCTTC
TRBJ1-1 | many | TRBD1 | TRBV2 | CASSVQGQNTEAFF | TGTGCCAGCAGTGTACAGGGGCAAAACACTGAAGCTTTCTTT
TRBJ2-5 | NA | TRBD2 | TRBV7-2 | CASSPVTSGARETQYF | TGTGCCAGCAGCCCCGTGACTAGCGGAGCCCGGGAGACCCAGTACTTC
TRBJ2-7 | many | NA | TRBV5-1 | CASAQQQRTYEQYF | TGCGCCAGCGCCCAACAGCAGCGGACCTACGAGCAGTACTTC
TRBJ1-5 | many | NA | TRBV3-1 | CASSRGQVDQPQHF | TGTGCCAGCAGCCGGGGGCAGGTTGATCAGCCCCAGCATTTT
TRBJ2-7 | many | NA | TRBV3-1 | CASSQGIYEQYF | TGTGCCAGCAGCCAAGGAATCTACGAGCAGTACTTC
TRBJ2-4 | NA | NA | TRBV6-5 | CASSPRGADIQYF | TGTGCCAGCAGCCCCAGGGGCGCGGACATTCAGTACTTC
TRBJ2-7 | many | NA | TRBV2 | CASKEDSPYEQYF | TGTGCCAGCAAGGAGGACTCCCCCTACGAGCAGTACTTC
TRBJ1-5 | many | NA | TRBV2 | CASSDRTVNQPQHF | TGTGCCAGCAGTGACCGCACAGTCAATCAGCCCCAGCATTTT
TRBJ2-7 | many | TRBD1 | TRBV10-2 | CASRGTGFYEQYF | TGCGCCAGCAGAGGGACAGGGTTTTACGAGCAGTACTTC
TRBJ2-7 | once | NA | TRBV6-5 | CASSYSEVYEQYF | TGTGCCAGCAGTTACTCTGAAGTCTACGAGCAGTACTTC
TRBJ1-1 | many | NA | TRBV29-1 | CSVRAAGRVNEAFF | TGCAGCGTTAGGGCCGCGGGGCGGGTAAATGAAGCTTTCTTT
TRBJ1-1 | many | NA | TRBV3-1 | CASSQDSGANTEAFF | TGTGCCAGCAGCCAAGATTCAGGGGCGAACACTGAAGCTTTCTTT
TRBJ1-2 | many | NA | TRBV19 | CASSRQYYGYTF | TGTGCCAGTAGTCGACAGTACTATGGCTACACCTTC
TRBJ2-4 | many | TRBD1 | TRBV7-2 | CASSFWTGANKNIQYF | TGTGCCAGCAGCTTCTGGACAGGGGCTAACAAAAACATTCAGTACTTC
TRBJ1-1 | NA | NA | TRBV19 | CASTIRGALNTEAFF | TGTGCCAGTACTATACGGGGGGCGCTGAACACTGAAGCTTTCTTT
TRBJ1-1 | many | NA | TRBV29-1 | CSASTGNTEAFF | TGCAGCGCCAGCACAGGGAACACTGAAGCTTTCTTT
TRBJ2-7 | many | NA | TRBV28 | CASRSPGEYEQYF | TGTGCCAGCCGCAGCCCGGGGGAATACGAGCAGTACTTC
TRBJ1-1 | many | TRBD1 | TRBV6-1 | CASSHTAFKDRGEAFF | TGTGCCAGCAGTCATACCGCTTTTAAGGACAGGGGTGAAGCTTTCTTT
TRBJ1-1 | many | NA | TRBV13 | CASSGGRAGTEAFF | TGTGCCAGCAGCGGTGGGAGGGCGGGCACTGAAGCTTTCTTT
TRBJ2-5 | once | TRBD2 | TRBV10-3 | CAISGTVTGTSDQETQYF | TGTGCCATCAGTGGGACGGTAACCGGGACTAGCGACCAAGAGACCCAGTACTTC
TRBJ2-2 | NA | NA | TRBV12-3/TRBV12-4 | CASAGTVNTGELFF | TGTGCCAGCGCGGGGACAGTCAACACCGGGGAGCTGTTTTTT
TRBJ2-7 | NA | NA | TRBV10-3 | CAIRDAGTSYEQYF | TGTGCCATCAGGGATGCAGGGACCTCCTACGAGCAGTACTTC
TRBJ2-7 | many | NA | TRBV11-2 | CASSLGPGDLYEQYF | TGTGCCAGCAGCTTAGGCCCGGGAGATTTATACGAGCAGTACTTC
TRBJ1-5 | NA | TRBD1 | TRBV27 | CASSTGGTNQPQHF | TGTGCCAGCAGTACAGGGGGCACAAATCAGCCCCAGCATTTT
TRBJ2-2 | many | NA | TRBV2 | CASSEDTGELFF | TGTGCCAGCAGCGAGGACACCGGGGAGCTGTTTTTT
TRBJ1-1 | NA | NA | TRBV7-2 | CASSSRQKIHNEAFF | TGTGCCAGCAGCTCCCGTCAGAAGATCCACAATGAAGCTTTCTTT
TRBJ2-5 | many | TRBD1 | TRBV5-1 | CASSFTGTGTETQYF | TGCGCCAGCAGTTTCACCGGGACAGGGACGGAGACCCAGTACTTC
TRBJ2-7 | NA | TRBD2 | TRBV19 | CASSPKGSGRTVYEQYF | TGTGCCAGTAGCCCGAAGGGTAGCGGGAGAACGGTGTACGAGCAGTACTTC
TRBJ2-2 | many | TRBD1 | TRBV5-1 | CASAPRGGTGATGELFF | TGCGCCAGCGCCCCGAGAGGCGGGACAGGCGCCACCGGGGAGCTGTTTTTT
TRBJ1-1 | NA | NA | TRBV7-8 | CASSPRANTEAFF | TGTGCCAGCAGTCCGCGCGCCAACACTGAAGCTTTCTTT
TRBJ1-6 | many | NA | TRBV6-4 | CASSDSSRNSPLHF | TGTGCCAGCAGTGACTCTTCCAGAAATTCACCCCTCCACTTT
TRBJ2-7 | many | TRBD1 | TRBV10-3 | CAISFWGQGRYEQYF | TGTGCCATCAGTTTTTGGGGACAGGGGCGATACGAGCAGTACTTC
TRBJ1-1 | NA | NA | TRBV30 | CACGENTEAFF | TGTGCCTGTGGGGAAAACACTGAAGCTTTCTTT
TRBJ2-7 | many | NA | TRBV3-1 | CASSQVVGPTGEQYF | TGTGCCAGCAGCCAAGTAGTCGGGCCTACGGGGGAGCAGTACTTC
TRBJ1-1 | once | NA | TRBV7-9 | CASSLKDGLNTEAFF | TGTGCCAGCAGCTTGAAGGACGGACTGAACACTGAAGCTTTCTTT
TRBJ2-5 | many | TRBD2 | TRBV4-1 | CASSQDLRGRIETQYF | TGCGCCAGCAGCCAAGATCTGCGCGGGAGGATAGAGACCCAGTACTTC
TRBJ1-5 | NA | TRBD1 | TRBV12-3/TRBV12-4 | CASSLLRTGMDQPQHF | TGTGCCAGCAGTTTGTTGCGGACAGGGATGGATCAGCCCCAGCATTTT
TRBJ2-5 | NA | TRBD2 | TRBV20-1 | CSAPNLLAGVGETQYF | TGCAGTGCTCCCAACTTACTAGCGGGAGTTGGAGAGACCCAGTACTTC
TRBJ2-7 | once | NA | TRBV7-8 | CASSLAGQEILYEQYF | TGTGCCAGCAGCTTAGCTGGGCAGGAGATACTCTACGAGCAGTACTTC
TRBJ1-1 | many | NA | TRBV28 | CASTPGRRNTEAFF | TGTGCCAGCACCCCAGGGCGCAGAAACACTGAAGCTTTCTTT
TRBJ1-1 | NA | NA | TRBV6-2/TRBV6-3 | CASSYSDRSTEAFF | TGTGCCAGCAGTTATTCCGACAGATCAACTGAAGCTTTCTTT